The 12 T cell receptor beta chains below were found in one sample sequenced in a study of naive and memory T cell subsets. Two oligonucleotides, mixed equimolar, formed the beta constant-region primer covering TRBC1 and TRBC2. Four rounds of PCR amplified the ligated cDNA using nested alpha and beta constant-region primers plus SP2. TCRdb fed the UMI-ligation and nested PCR reads into MiXCR, producing one record per CDR3 protein. This table has 95,000 to 150,000 distinct CDR3 sequences, roughly 36% appearing once. The sequenced sample was central memory CD4+ T cells from blood. The receptors stem from a human donor in good health.

This clonotype was counted at least ten times. The CDR3 sequence: CAWRRGRLGSEAFF. The CDR3 nucleotides read TGTGCCTGGAGGAGGGGACGCCTGGGGTCTGAAGCTTTCTTT. The rearrangement links TRBV30 to TRBJ1-1, with D perhaps matching TRBD1 (5 bases). This CDR3 has 14 residues. Germline V gene sequence: CDR1 GTSNPN, CDR2 SVGIG (reference sequence). V lost 3 bases and J lost 6, with 17 bases in between. The entire variable domain, with the rest obtained from reference TRBV30 and TRBJ1-1, is as follows: SQTIHQWPATLVQPVGSPLSLECTVEGTSNPNLYWYRQAAGRGLQLLFYSVGIGQISSEVPQNLSASRPQDRQFILSSKKLLLSDSGFYLCAWRRGRLGSEAFFGQGTRLTVV.

Only a few counts were recorded for this clonotype. The chain carries TRBV7-8 and TRBJ2-7; D is possibly TRBD2 (5 bases). Per the germline V gene, CDR1 is SGHVS and CDR2 is FQNEAQ. This CDR3 contains 16 residues. Trimming took 4 bases from V and 2 from J, leaving 18 bases between them. CDR3 nucleotide sequence: TGTGCCAGCAGCTCCCGGAGGCTAGCCTCAACCTACGAGCAGTACTTC. Protein: CASSSRRLASTYEQYF.

CDR3 in DNA: TGTGCCAGCAGCTTGGAGCAGGGGGCTACGGGTGAGACCCAGTACTTC. It yields the protein CASSLEQGATGETQYF. The J gene is TRBJ2-5, the V gene TRBV5-5; 8 bases match TRBD1. V shed 0 bases, J shed 5 bases, and the junction held 9 bases outside the gene matches. The CDR3 sequence is 16 residues long. Germline V gene data show CDR1 as SGHKS and CDR2 as YYEKEE (reference sequence).

This chain joins TRBV15 and TRBJ2-5; D is uncertain. V gave up 3 bases and J gave up 5 bases, with 13 bases separating them. CDR1 is LNHNV and CDR2 is YYDKDF in the germline V gene (reference sequence). The CDR3 sequence is 14 residues long. The CDR3 coding sequence is TGTGCCACCAGCAGGGCTTCGGCTGGCGAGACCCAGTACTTC. Translation gives CATSRASAGETQYF.

V usage is TRBV19 and J usage is TRBJ2-1; D perhaps matches TRBD1 (6 bases). In germline, CDR1 is LNHDA, CDR2 SQIVND (reference sequence). The CDR3 spans 16 residues. V was shortened by 5 bases and J by 0 bases, with 14 bases between the two germline ends. The CDR3 DNA reads as TGTGCCAGTAGTTCCAGGGGCAGTAGCTCCTACAATGAGCAGTTCTTC. Encoded protein: CASSSRGSSSYNEQFF.

The V and J genes are TRBV20-1 and TRBJ1-1; the match to TRBD1 covers 8 bases. The CDR3 has 16 residues. Unmatched junction bases numbered 10, after V lost 0 bases and J lost 4 bases. Germline V gene data show CDR1 as DFQATT and CDR2 as SNEGSKA (reference sequence). The DNA of the CDR3 is TGCAGTGCTAGAGATTTCCAGGGGGCTAGGGGCACTGAAGCTTTCTTT. Its translation is CSARDFQGARGTEAFF.

The J gene is TRBJ2-3, the V gene TRBV14; D is undetermined. Trimming pared 0 bases from V and 3 bases from J, leaving 4 bases between. In germline, CDR1 is SGHDN, CDR2 FVKESK. The CDR3 runs to 13 residues. The CDR3 spells CASSQEGTDTQYF. In nucleotides, the CDR3 is TGTGCCAGCAGCCAAGAGGGAACAGATACGCAGTATTTT.

The table lists this clonotype with a few counts. The chain uses TRBV20-1 and TRBJ2-7; TRBD2 matches 7 bases. Per the germline V gene, CDR1 is DFQATT and CDR2 is SNEGSKA (reference sequence). The CDR3 is 12 amino acids. Trimming cost V 3 bases and J 3 bases; bases outside gene matches: 2. CDR3 in DNA: TGCAGTGCTAGCGGACTAGACTACGAGCAGTACTTC. Translated: CSASGLDYEQYF.

This clonotype occurred many times. The chain combines TRBV11-1 with TRBJ2-2, with D unclear. Looked up from germline, CDR1 is SGHAT and CDR2 is FQDESV (reference sequence). Trimming cost V 2 bases and J 2 bases, with 9 bases left between them. CDR3 length: 15 amino acids. The CDR3 nucleotides are TGTGCCAGCAGCTTAACGGCAGCTAACACCGGGGAGCTGTTTTTT. Protein sequence: CASSLTAANTGELFF.

The chain uses TRBV30 and TRBJ2-2; D uncertain. The CDR3 length is 15 residues. CDR1 is GTSNPN, CDR2 SVGIG, per germline (reference sequence). The germline V and J ends were trimmed by 0 bases and 0 bases, with 8 bases remaining between them. The CDR3 reads CAWSVWPSNTGELFF. The CDR3 DNA is TGTGCCTGGAGTGTATGGCCGTCGAACACCGGGGAGCTGTTTTTT.

The rearrangement uses TRBV11-2 and TRBJ2-1; D unclear. V was shortened by 5 bases and J by 5 bases, with 13 bases between the two germline ends. The CDR3 length is 14 residues. The germline V gene has CDR1 SGHAT and CDR2 FQNNGV. CDR3 amino acids: CASSRGVLNNEQFF. As DNA, the CDR3 is TGTGCCAGCAGCCGTGGGGTCCTTAACAATGAGCAGTTCTTC.

V usage is TRBV20-1 and J usage is TRBJ2-1, with 10 bases aligning to TRBD1. This CDR3 has 12 residues. With 3 bases clipped from V and 16 bases from J, the junction kept 9 bases outside the gene matches. Germline values: CDR1 DFQATT, CDR2 SNEGSKA (reference sequence). In DNA form, the CDR3 reads TGCAGTGCTAGGACCGGGACAGGGGTCCAATTCTTC. Protein sequence: CSARTGTGVQFF.